Shown below are 27 T cell receptor beta chains from a single sample sequenced in a study of technical replicates of blood from several donors. TCRdb keeps only in-frame clones here, not all; method: immunoSEQ multiplex PCR. Among approximately 79,000 clones listed, 95% to 97% were seen once. Sequencing was performed on T cells isolated from PBMCs. These receptors originate from a human donor in good health.

V is TRBV15 and J is TRBJ2-7; D may be TRBD2 (5 bases). This CDR3 contains 15 residues. Germline CDR1 and CDR2: LNHNV and YYDKDF (reference sequence). Trimming shortened V by 1 base and J by 5 bases, and 15 bases separated the two germline ends. The CDR3 here is CATSRVREIGDEQYF. Written as DNA, the CDR3 is TGTGCCACCAGCAGAGTAAGGGAGATTGGAGACGAGCAGTACTTC.

The V gene is TRBV27, the J gene TRBJ2-7; TRBD2 matches at 12 bases. Germline V gene sequence: CDR1 MNHEY, CDR2 SMNVEV (reference sequence). The CDR3 extends over 16 amino acids. V trimming: 8 bases; J trimming: 7 bases; junction bases outside the gene matches: 15. Here the CDR3 DNA reads TGTGCCAGCGGGCGTCCTCTAGCGGGAGGGCCGGGGGAGCAGTACTTC. This codes for CASGRPLAGGPGEQYF.

The rearrangement joins TRBV4-1 to TRBJ2-5, with 8 bases fitting TRBD2. The CDR3 length is 17 residues. From germline, CDR1 is MGHRA and CDR2 YSYEKL. Trimming removed 0 bases from V and 4 bases from J; junction bases left unmatched: 10. CDR3 in DNA: TGCGCCAGCAGCCAAGAGTCGCTCCCGGGAGGGGCAGAGACCCAGTACTTC. It is translated as CASSQESLPGGAETQYF.

This chain connects TRBV5-4 to TRBJ2-5; D might be TRBD1 (5 bases). Deletions cut 2 bases from V and 3 bases from J, with 11 bases between. Germline loops: CDR1 SGHNT, CDR2 YYREEE (reference sequence). This CDR3 has 14 amino acids. The DNA for the CDR3 is TGTGCCAGCAGCTTAAATACCAGGGAAGAGACCCAGTACTTC. Its translation: CASSLNTREETQYF.

The V gene is TRBV6-5, the J gene TRBJ1-4; D not resolved. V was trimmed by 2 bases and J by 14 bases, leaving 15 bases between them. Per the germline V gene, CDR1 is MNHEY and CDR2 is SVGAGI. The CDR3 has 13 amino acids. CDR3 sequence (DNA): TGTGCCAGCAGTTACCGCGGCGGCGGGGTGCTGTTTTTT. Translation gives CASSYRGGGVLFF.

This clone was seen just once. This chain joins TRBV4-3 and TRBJ2-7; maybe TRBD2 (6 bases). This CDR3 is 15 amino acids long. Germline V CDR1 and CDR2: LGHNA, YSLEER. V was trimmed by 1 base and J by 0 bases, leaving 10 bases between them. The CDR3 here is CASSQGVADSYEQYF. The DNA of the CDR3 is TGCGCCAGCAGCCAAGGGGTAGCGGACTCCTACGAGCAGTACTTC.

The gene calls are TRBV9 and TRBJ2-2, with D possibly matching TRBD1 (6 bases). Trimming shortened V by 0 bases and J by 8 bases, and 11 bases separated the two germline ends. CDR3 length: 14 amino acids. Per germline, CDR1 SGDLS and CDR2 YYNGEE. The CDR3 loop reads CASSVVWGLGELFF. As DNA, the CDR3 is TGTGCCAGCAGCGTAGTTTGGGGGCTGGGGGAGCTGTTTTTT. The full variable domain, in which reference TRBV9 and TRBJ2-2 provide the parts outside the CDR3, is DSGVTQTPKHLITATGQRVTLRCSPRSGDLSVYWYQQSLDQGLQFLIQYYNGEERAKGNILERFSAQQFPDLHSELNLSSLELGDSALYFCASSVVWGLGELFFGEGSRLTVL.

The rearrangement uses TRBV10-2 and TRBJ1-5; 7 bases are a match to TRBD1. Losses at the gene ends were 7 bases for V and 7 bases for J; bases not matched to a gene: 7. From germline, CDR1 is WSHSY and CDR2 SAAADI. This CDR3 region has 13 residues. The CDR3 here is CASTGTVNQPQHF. The CDR3 DNA reads as TGCGCCAGCACTGGGACAGTAAACCAGCCCCAGCATTTT.

This sequence joins TRBV28 and TRBJ2-3; 11 bases align to TRBD1. The CDR3 covers 21 residues. Germline CDR1 is MDHEN and CDR2 is SYDVKM. Trimming cost V 2 bases and J 3 bases; bases outside gene matches: 19. CDR3 protein: CASSLGQGARGLFWETDTQYF. The CDR3 DNA sequence: TGTGCCAGCAGTTTAGGACAGGGGGCGAGAGGCCTGTTCTGGGAGACAGATACGCAGTATTTT. The variable domain in full, with the rest retrieved from reference TRBV28 and TRBJ2-3, is DVKVTQSSRYLVKRTGEKVFLECVQDMDHENMFWYRQDPGLGLRLIYFSYDVKMKEKGDIPEGYSVSREKKERFSLILESASTNQTSMYLCASSLGQGARGLFWETDTQYFGPGTRLTVL.

The rearrangement uses TRBV28 and TRBJ2-3; 7 bases are a match to TRBD2. The CDR3 consists of 19 residues. Per germline, CDR1 MDHEN and CDR2 SYDVKM. With 2 bases clipped from V and 2 bases from J, the junction kept 16 bases outside the gene matches. The CDR3 reads CASSLLAGDGGEDTDTQYF. CDR3 nucleotide sequence: TGTGCCAGCAGTTTACTCGCGGGAGACGGAGGGGAGGACACAGATACGCAGTATTTT. The full variable domain, completed using reference TRBV28 and TRBJ2-3, is DVKVTQSSRYLVKRTGEKVFLECVQDMDHENMFWYRQDPGLGLRLIYFSYDVKMKEKGDIPEGYSVSREKKERFSLILESASTNQTSMYLCASSLLAGDGGEDTDTQYFGPGTRLTVL.

The chain employs TRBV10-3 and TRBJ1-3, with 8 bases identical to TRBD1. The CDR3 loop spans 15 amino acids. After removal of 4 bases from V and 8 bases from J, the junction contained 10 bases not matched to a gene. Germline V gene sequence: CDR1 ENHRY, CDR2 SYGVKD. DNA of the CDR3: TGTGCCATCAGTGCAGTACAGGGGGATTCAGACACCATATATTTT. Translated, it gives CAISAVQGDSDTIYF.

The CDR3 DNA reads as TGTGCCAGCAGCCAAGATGGGCTAGGTAAGGGGCGTCGCTACGAGCAGTACTTC. It is translated as CASSQDGLGKGRRYEQYF. V is TRBV4-2 and J is TRBJ2-7; possibly TRBD1 for D (5 bases). Trimming cost V 0 bases and J 3 bases, with 21 bases left between them. There are 18 residues in the CDR3. Germline V CDR1 and CDR2: LGHNA, YNFKEQ.

The rearrangement joins TRBV7-3 to TRBJ2-1; 8 positions agree with TRBD2. V lost 4 bases, J lost 6 bases, and 8 bases stayed unmatched. Per germline, CDR1 SGHTA and CDR2 FQGTGA. This CDR3 contains 15 residues. CDR3 DNA: TGTGCCAGCAGCTCCACCGGGACTAGTGTCAATGAGCAGTTCTTC. Residues: CASSSTGTSVNEQFF.

The rearrangement links TRBV10-2 to TRBJ1-4, with TRBD1 identical over 7 bases. V dropped 0 bases and J dropped 2; count of bases not matched to a gene: 3. The CDR3 covers 16 residues. Per the germline V gene, CDR1 is WSHSY and CDR2 is SAAADI. The CDR3 reads CASSESTGNTNEKLFF. DNA for the CDR3: TGCGCCAGCAGTGAGTCGACAGGGAATACTAATGAAAAACTGTTTTTT.

V usage is TRBV5-1 and J usage is TRBJ1-1, with a tentative D call TRBD1 (5 bases). With 4 bases removed from V and 1 base from J, the gap between germline ends came to 11 bases. This CDR3 region has 14 residues. CDR1 is SGHRS, CDR2 YFSETQ, per germline. CDR3: CASSADSTNTEAFF. The CDR3 coding sequence is TGCGCCAGCAGCGCAGACAGTACGAACACTGAAGCTTTCTTT.

The chain links TRBV7-2 to TRBJ2-4; possibly TRBD1 for D (6 bases). The V end lost 1 base, the J end lost 11 bases, and 9 bases lay between the germline ends. CDR1 is SGHTA and CDR2 is FQGNSA in the germline V gene. The CDR3 covers 12 residues. CDR3 sequence: CASSLDRVVQYF. For the CDR3, the DNA is TGTGCCAGCAGCTTAGACAGGGTGGTTCAGTACTTC.

The chain couples TRBV6-5 to TRBJ1-1; D gene unclear. The CDR3 covers 14 residues. Per the germline V gene, CDR1 is MNHEY and CDR2 is SVGAGI. The V end lost 2 bases, the J end lost 9 bases, and 16 bases lay between the germline ends. The CDR3 loop reads CASSYTSYDTKAFF. The CDR3 DNA sequence: TGTGCCAGCAGTTACACCTCATACGACACGAAAGCTTTCTTT.

This clone was counted once. CDR3 region: CASSGETGYEQYF. The CDR3 region has the DNA TGTGCCAGCAGCGGAGAGACAGGGTACGAGCAGTACTTC. V and J are TRBV11-2 and TRBJ2-7; 7 bases are a match to TRBD1. The CDR3 length is 13 residues. With 5 bases clipped from V and 4 bases from J, the junction kept 5 bases outside the gene matches. CDR1 and CDR2 (germline): SGHAT, FQNNGV.

The V gene is TRBV27, the J gene TRBJ1-5; D unclear. The CDR3 runs 16 residues. Looked up from germline, CDR1 is MNHEY and CDR2 is SMNVEV (reference sequence). Trimming took 1 base from V and 0 from J, leaving 10 bases between them. The CDR3 loop is CASSLLSQNSNQPQHF. As DNA, the CDR3 is TGTGCCAGCAGTTTATTGTCCCAAAATAGCAATCAGCCCCAGCATTTT.

This rearrangement joins TRBV25-1 to TRBJ1-1; possible D gene TRBD1, 5 bases. Trimming stripped 4 bases from V and 0 bases from J, with 6 bases between. The CDR3 totals 13 residues. The germline gives CDR1 MGHDK, CDR2 SYGVNS. The CDR3 here is CASSVGVNTEAFF. Written as DNA, the CDR3 is TGTGCCAGCAGTGTAGGGGTGAACACTGAAGCTTTCTTT. Supplemented by reference TRBV25-1 and TRBJ1-1, the full variable domain reads EADIYQTPRYLVIGTGKKITLECSQTMGHDKMYWYQQDPGMELHLIHYSYGVNSTEKGDLSSESTVSRIRTEHFPLTLESARPSHTSQYLCASSVGVNTEAFFGQGTRLTVV.

This chain uses TRBV5-4 with TRBJ2-7; no clear D. From germline, CDR1 is SGHNT and CDR2 YYREEE (reference sequence). V lost 4 bases, J lost 0 bases, and 8 bases lay in between. The CDR3 runs to 13 residues. The CDR3, as DNA: TGTGCCAGCAGCCCGACACCCTCCTACGAGCAGTACTTC. It is translated as CASSPTPSYEQYF.

The V and J genes are TRBV7-9 and TRBJ2-1; 7 bases map to TRBD2. Germline trimming cut 3 bases from V and 6 bases from J; bases unmatched to any gene: 5. CDR1 and CDR2 (germline): SEHNR, FQNEAQ (reference sequence). The CDR3 has 14 residues. CDR3 sequence (DNA): TGTGCCAGCAGCTTCGGGACTATGGGCAATGAGCAGTTCTTC. As protein: CASSFGTMGNEQFF.

The CDR3 bases are TGTGCCACCATGGGCCAAATGGGCGAGCAGTACTTC. Its protein product is CATMGQMGEQYF. The chain is built from TRBV15 and TRBJ2-7; D ambiguous. The CDR3 runs 12 residues. V was cut by 7 bases and J by 6 bases, with 13 bases left in between. Germline loops: CDR1 LNHNV, CDR2 YYDKDF (reference sequence).

This chain uses TRBV5-6 with TRBJ2-7, with 8 bases fitting TRBD1. V was pared by 4 bases and J by 0 bases, with 15 bases of the junction left unmatched. CDR1 is SGHDT and CDR2 is YYEEEE in the germline V gene. CDR3 length equals 18 residues. In DNA form, the CDR3 reads TGTGCCAGCAGCGAAAGGACAGGGATCTTCTTAAGCTCCTACGAGCAGTACTTC. Residues: CASSERTGIFLSSYEQYF.

The chain joins TRBV6-1 to TRBJ1-1; 8 bases match TRBD1. The length of the CDR3 is 13 residues. J gave up 5 bases and V 7 bases, and 6 bases lay outside the gene matches. Germline V CDR1 and CDR2: MNHNS, SASEGT. The DNA of the CDR3 is TGTGCCAGCAAAAGACAGGGGACAACTGAAGCTTTCTTT. Translated, it gives CASKRQGTTEAFF.

V and J are TRBV7-3 and TRBJ2-3, with D possibly TRBD2 on 6 matching bases. This CDR3 spans 17 amino acids. The V gene's germline CDR1 is SGHTA and CDR2 FQGTGA. Trimming pared 5 bases from V and 6 bases from J, leaving 24 bases between. The CDR3 nucleotides are TGTGCCAGCAGCCCCTTCCGGGGAGGCCCCCAGCCTGATACGCAGTATTTT. It encodes CASSPFRGGPQPDTQYF.

The genes are TRBV9 and TRBJ1-3; the D gene is possibly TRBD1 (5 bases). The length of the CDR3 is 16 residues. Per the germline V gene, CDR1 is SGDLS and CDR2 is YYNGEE. Deletions cut 0 bases from V and 0 bases from J, with 10 bases between. Here the CDR3 reads CASSVDLGGSGNTIYF. The CDR3 bases are TGTGCCAGCAGCGTAGATTTGGGGGGCTCTGGAAACACCATATATTTT.